This T cell receptor (beta chain) comes out of a study of response to subunit inactivated influenza vaccine. V dropped 3 bases and J dropped 1; count of bases not matched to a gene: 5. The CDR3 has 16 amino acids. Germline V gene lookup returns CDR1 MNHEY and CDR2 SVGAGI. From the RT-PCR reads, TCRdb called clonotypes with MiXCR, one entry per CDR3 protein. Found here are about 650,000 distinct CDR3 sequences, 14% of them singletons; the top ten hold 7.5% to 9%. This clonotype occurred a few times. Sample: PBMCs from blood, taken 14 to 15 days before vaccination. This receptor was identified in a man aged 45-65 years who received an inactivated influenza vaccine. The rearrangement uses TRBV6-5 and TRBJ2-3; 9 nucleotides agree with TRBD2. The CDR3 DNA reads TGTGCCAGCAGTTATGGGGGGACTAGCCGCACAGATACGCAGTATTTT. Its protein is CASSYGGTSRTDTQYF.